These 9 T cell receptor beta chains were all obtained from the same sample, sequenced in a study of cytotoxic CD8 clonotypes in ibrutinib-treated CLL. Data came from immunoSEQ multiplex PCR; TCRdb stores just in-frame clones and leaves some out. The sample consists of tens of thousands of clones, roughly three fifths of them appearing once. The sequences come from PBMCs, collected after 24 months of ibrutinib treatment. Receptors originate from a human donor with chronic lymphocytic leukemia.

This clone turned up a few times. Here the CDR3 reads CASSLGRNQPQHF. CDR3 nucleotides: TGTGCCAGCAGCTTAGGACGCAATCAGCCCCAGCATTTT. The chain recombines TRBV7-6 with TRBJ1-5; D not resolved. Trimming left V 1 base short and J 2 bases short, with 3 bases between. Germline V lookup: CDR1 SGHVS, CDR2 FNYEAQ. The CDR3 loop spans 13 amino acids.

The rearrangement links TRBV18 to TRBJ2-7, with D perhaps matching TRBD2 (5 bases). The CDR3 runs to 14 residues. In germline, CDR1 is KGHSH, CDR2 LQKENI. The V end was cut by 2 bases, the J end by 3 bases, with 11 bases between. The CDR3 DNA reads TGTGCCAGCTCACCAACAGCGGCGTACTACGAGCAGTACTTC. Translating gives CASSPTAAYYEQYF. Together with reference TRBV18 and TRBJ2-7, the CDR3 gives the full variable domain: NAGVMQNPRHLVRRRGQEARLRCSPMKGHSHVYWYRQLPEEGLKFMVYLQKENIIDESGMPKERFSAEFPKEGPSILRIQQVVRGDSAAYFCASSPTAAYYEQYFGPGTRLTVT.

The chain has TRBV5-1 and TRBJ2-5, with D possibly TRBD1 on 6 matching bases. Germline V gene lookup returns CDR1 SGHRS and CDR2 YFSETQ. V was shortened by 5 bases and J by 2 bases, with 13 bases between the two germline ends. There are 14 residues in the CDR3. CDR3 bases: TGCGCCAGCAGGGACAGTTTGAATCAAGAGACCCAGTACTTC. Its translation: CASRDSLNQETQYF.

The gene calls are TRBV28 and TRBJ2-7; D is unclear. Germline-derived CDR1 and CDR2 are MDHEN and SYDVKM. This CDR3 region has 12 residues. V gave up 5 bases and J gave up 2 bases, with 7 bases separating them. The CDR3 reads CASSPPTYEQYF. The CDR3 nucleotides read TGTGCCAGCAGTCCGCCTACCTACGAGCAGTACTTC.

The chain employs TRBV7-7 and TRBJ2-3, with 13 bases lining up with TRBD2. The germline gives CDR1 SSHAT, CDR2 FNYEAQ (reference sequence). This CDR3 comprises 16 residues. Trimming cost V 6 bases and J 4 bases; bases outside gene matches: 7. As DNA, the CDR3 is TGTGCCAGCAGTACCGGGACTAGCGGGACCCCAGATACGCAGTATTTT. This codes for CASSTGTSGTPDTQYF.

The CDR3 protein is CASSPGLAFTGELFF. The CDR3 DNA sequence: TGTGCCAGCTCACCCGGACTAGCCTTTACCGGGGAGCTGTTTTTT. The chain carries TRBV18 and TRBJ2-2, with 8 bases that match TRBD2. V gave up 3 bases and J gave up 5 bases; unmatched junction bases: 5. The germline gives CDR1 KGHSH, CDR2 LQKENI. This CDR3 is built from 15 residues.

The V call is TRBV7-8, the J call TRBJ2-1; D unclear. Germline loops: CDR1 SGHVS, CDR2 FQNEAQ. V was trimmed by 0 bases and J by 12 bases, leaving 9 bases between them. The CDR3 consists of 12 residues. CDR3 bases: TGTGCCAGCAGCTTAGCGCAAAAGTTGCAGTTCTTC. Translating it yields CASSLAQKLQFF.

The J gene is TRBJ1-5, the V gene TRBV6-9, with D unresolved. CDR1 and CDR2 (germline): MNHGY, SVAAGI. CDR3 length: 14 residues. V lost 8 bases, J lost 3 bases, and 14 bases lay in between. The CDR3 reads CASAAGPSNQPQHF. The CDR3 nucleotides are TGTGCCAGCGCGGCAGGCCCCTCCAATCAGCCCCAGCATTTT.

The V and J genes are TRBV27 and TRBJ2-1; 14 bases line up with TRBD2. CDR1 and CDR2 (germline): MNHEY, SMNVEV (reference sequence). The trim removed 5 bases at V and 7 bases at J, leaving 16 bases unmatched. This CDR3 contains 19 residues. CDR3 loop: CASSDSPGLAGASRNEQFF. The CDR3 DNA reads TGTGCCAGCAGTGACAGTCCGGGACTAGCGGGGGCATCGAGGAATGAGCAGTTCTTC.